What follows are 7 T cell receptor beta chains derived from one specimen sequenced in a study of CD8 T cells in ankylosing spondylitis. TCRdb used MiXCR to reprocess the 5' RACE reads, holding one entry per CDR3 protein. The sample yields about 160,000 distinct CDR3 sequences, under 45% seen once. Sample: synovial fluid, either unsorted or a sorted T cell fraction (not recorded which). The receptors were gathered from a male donor with ankylosing spondylitis.

The chain is built from TRBV6-1 and TRBJ2-2, with 10 bases aligning to TRBD2. The CDR3 has 15 residues. CDR1 and CDR2 (germline): MNHNS, SASEGT. Losses at the gene ends were 4 bases for V and 6 bases for J; bases not matched to a gene: 5. The CDR3 here is CASSGASGSAGELFF. CDR3 nucleotide sequence: TGTGCCAGCAGTGGGGCTAGCGGGAGCGCCGGGGAGCTGTTTTTT.

This clonotype was detected once. The genes are TRBV7-9 and TRBJ1-6, with unresolved D. This CDR3 spans 15 amino acids. The germline V and J ends were trimmed by 1 base and 6 bases, with 10 bases remaining between them. CDR1 is SEHNR, CDR2 FQNEAQ, per germline (reference sequence). This CDR3 is CASSLGPRLNSPLHF. The CDR3 DNA reads TGTGCCAGCAGCTTAGGACCCCGGCTTAATTCACCCCTCCACTTT. The full variable domain, with the rest looked up from reference TRBV7-9 and TRBJ1-6, is DTGVSQNPRHKITKRGQNVTFRCDPISEHNRLYWYRQTLGQGPEFLTYFQNEAQLEKSRLLSDRFSAERPKGSFSTLEIQRTEQGDSAMYLCASSLGPRLNSPLHFGNGTRLTVT.

The chain carries TRBV7-9 and TRBJ2-3, with 7 bases lining up with TRBD1. Unmatched junction bases numbered 13, after V lost 5 bases and J lost 5 bases. This CDR3 has 16 residues. The germline gives CDR1 SEHNR, CDR2 FQNEAQ (reference sequence). The CDR3 spells CASSPYPTGSVDTQYF. In nucleotides, the CDR3 is TGTGCCAGCAGCCCCTACCCGACAGGGAGTGTAGATACGCAGTATTTT.

This chain connects TRBV24-1 to TRBJ1-1, with a possible D match to TRBD1 (5 bases). The CDR3 is 19 residues long. Germline loops: CDR1 KGHDR, CDR2 SFDVKD. V was clipped by 4 bases and J by 0 bases, with 23 bases between them. For the CDR3, the DNA is TGTGCCACCAGTGACCCGCTTGGACACCGCCGGCCCATGAACACTGAAGCTTTCTTT. Its translation: CATSDPLGHRRPMNTEAFF.

This clonotype was detected only a few times. This chain connects TRBV5-3 to TRBJ2-6, with D possibly being TRBD1 or TRBD2 (6 bases each). TRBV5-3 is designated an ORF whose function remains uncertain. The CDR3 is 17 amino acids. Trimming shortened V by 8 bases and J by 3 bases, and 21 bases separated the two germline ends. Here the CDR3 reads CASTSPTGLVGANVLTF. As DNA, the CDR3 is TGTGCCAGTACTAGCCCAACAGGGTTGGTTGGGGCCAACGTCCTGACTTTC.

The chain combines TRBV15 with TRBJ2-5, with D possibly called TRBD1 or TRBD2 (5 bases each). Trimming stripped 4 bases from V and 4 bases from J, with 28 bases between. The CDR3 contains 19 residues. The germline CDR1 and CDR2 sequences are LNHNV and YYDKDF (reference sequence). The CDR3 spells CATSTTRDEIVLWGETQYF. The CDR3 nucleotides read TGTGCCACCAGCACCACCAGGGACGAAATAGTTTTGTGGGGAGAGACCCAGTACTTC.

This clonotype was seen a few times. This chain links TRBV20-1 with TRBJ2-3; D not resolved. V lost 6 bases and J 2 bases, leaving 9 bases between the germline ends. The CDR3 totals 12 residues. Germline V gene data show CDR1 as DFQATT and CDR2 as SNEGSKA (reference sequence). The CDR3 coding sequence is TGCAGTGCCCCGGACGACACAGATACGCAGTATTTT. Encoded protein: CSAPDDTDTQYF.